These 13 T cell receptor beta chains were sequenced from one sample in a study of T cell repertoires in cytomegalovirus infection. TCRdb processed the reads anew with MiXCR; each CDR3 protein has one entry. The sample yields about 180,000 distinct CDR3 sequences, 15% to 20% seen once. Sequencing was performed on CD8+ T cells from PBMCs. Source of these receptors: a human donor in good health (CMV status not recorded). Some clones in this sample may be carry-over from other donors' samples.

This clonotype appeared a few times. The J gene is TRBJ2-1, the V gene TRBV6-5, with a tentative D call TRBD2 (6 bases). CDR1 and CDR2 from the germline V gene are MNHEY and SVGAGI. CDR3 size: 17 residues. V lost 2 bases and J lost 5, with 19 bases in between. The CDR3 protein is CASSYARIADFHNEQFF. CDR3 coding DNA: TGTGCCAGCAGTTACGCCCGAATAGCGGACTTCCACAATGAGCAGTTCTTC.

This clonotype was counted between two and nine times. V and J are TRBV20-1 and TRBJ1-6, with TRBD1 matching over 10 bases. Germline lookup yields CDR1 DFQATT and CDR2 SNEGSKA (reference sequence). The V gene end was trimmed by 0 bases and the J gene end by 7 bases; junction bases not matched to a gene: 3. This CDR3 is 15 amino acids long. The DNA of the CDR3 is TGCAGTGCTAGAGATGGGACAGGGGCAAATTCACCCCTCCACTTT. It yields the protein CSARDGTGANSPLHF.

There are a few counts of this clonotype. This sequence joins TRBV7-9 and TRBJ2-1, with 14 positions matching TRBD2. Germline V gene data show CDR1 as SEHNR and CDR2 as FQNEAQ (reference sequence). The CDR3 length is 18 residues. Unmatched junction bases numbered 7, after V lost 5 bases and J lost 1 base. CDR3 nucleotide sequence: TGTGCCAGCAGCCCTGGGACTAGCGGGGGCCCTTCCTACAATGAGCAGTTCTTC. This encodes CASSPGTSGGPSYNEQFF.

J is TRBJ2-7 and V is TRBV6-5; possibly TRBD1 for D (6 bases). The CDR3 covers 14 residues. The germline gives CDR1 MNHEY, CDR2 SVGAGI. Trimming pared 1 base from V and 4 bases from J, leaving 11 bases between. The CDR3 coding sequence is TGTGCCAGCAGTTACTTGGCAGGACAGTACGAGCAGTACTTC. It codes for CASSYLAGQYEQYF.

The V call is TRBV6-2 or TRBV6-3, the J call TRBJ2-1, with a tentative D call TRBD2 (6 bases). Deletions cut 8 bases from V and 2 bases from J, with 10 bases between. Looked up from germline, CDR1 is MNHEY and CDR2 is SVGEGT. The CDR3 extends over 13 amino acids. CDR3 in DNA: TGTGCCAGCGGGGACTGGCCCTACAATGAGCAGTTCTTC. Translated, it gives CASGDWPYNEQFF.

V gene TRBV27 combines with J gene TRBJ2-3; D perhaps matches TRBD2 (6 bases). CDR3 size: 14 residues. Germline CDR1 MNHEY, CDR2 SMNVEV (reference sequence). Trimming stripped 6 bases from V and 2 bases from J, with 12 bases between. CDR3 nucleotide sequence: TGTGCCAGCAGCGGGGGATACTTCACAGATACGCAGTATTTT. This gives the protein CASSGGYFTDTQYF.

This clonotype has just a few counts. The V gene is TRBV20-1, the J gene TRBJ2-1, with 7 bases identical to TRBD2. The CDR3 spans 14 residues. Trimming took 4 bases from V and 12 from J; bases not matched to a gene: 15. The V gene's germline CDR1 is DFQATT and CDR2 SNEGSKA (reference sequence). The CDR3 coding sequence is TGCAGTGCTACTACCCCGGGGGGAGGCTGGCGGCAGTTCTTC. Translating gives CSATTPGGGWRQFF.

This clonotype has a handful of counts. V and J are TRBV7-9 and TRBJ2-7, with D possibly TRBD2 on 6 matching bases. The CDR3 is 16 amino acids. The V gene lost 5 bases and the J gene lost 5 bases, with 22 bases spanning the gap. Germline CDR1 reads SEHNR; CDR2 reads FQNEAQ (reference sequence). The CDR3 loop is CASSPPLSQGGDEQYF. DNA for the CDR3: TGTGCCAGCAGCCCTCCCTTATCGCAGGGCGGGGACGAGCAGTACTTC.

In its sample, this clonotype was seen a few times. V gene TRBV6-5 combines with J gene TRBJ2-3, with D uncertain. Trimming pared 6 bases from V and 2 bases from J, leaving 18 bases between. The CDR3 length is 16 residues. The germline V gene has CDR1 MNHEY and CDR2 SVGAGI. The DNA of the CDR3 is TGTGCCAGCAGGCCCTATGTGGGCGATTACACAGATACGCAGTATTTT. This translates into CASRPYVGDYTDTQYF.

There are a few counts of this clonotype. This chain connects TRBV15 to TRBJ2-4, with D maybe TRBD1 (6 bases). V shed 6 bases and J shed 7 bases, with 10 bases lying between them. This CDR3 has 12 amino acids. Germline V gene lookup returns CDR1 LNHNV and CDR2 YYDKDF (reference sequence). The CDR3 DNA reads TGTGCCACCAGGAATACAGGGAACATTCAGTACTTC. It translates to CATRNTGNIQYF. The full variable domain, in which reference TRBV15 and TRBJ2-4 provide the parts outside the CDR3, is DAMVIQNPRYQVTQFGKPVTLSCSQTLNHNVMYWYQQKSSQAPKLLFHYYDKDFNNEADTPDNFQSRRPNTSFCFLDIRSPGLGDTAMYLCATRNTGNIQYFGAGTRLSVL.

This clonotype was seen repeatedly, ten times or more. V is TRBV12-3 or TRBV12-4 and J is TRBJ2-1; TRBD1 matches 9 bases. J gave up 7 bases and V 6 bases, and 13 bases lay outside the gene matches. CDR3 length equals 16 residues. The CDR3 spells CASRQTGTGRRNEQFF. The CDR3 nucleotides read TGTGCCAGCAGACAAACCGGGACAGGGCGGAGGAATGAGCAGTTCTTC.

This clonotype was observed a few times. The chain combines TRBV4-1 with TRBJ2-7, with D perhaps matching TRBD2 (6 bases). The CDR3 length is 16 residues. Trimming shortened V by 1 base and J by 2 bases, and 15 bases separated the two germline ends. CDR1 MGHRA and CDR2 YSYEKL come from the germline V gene. As DNA, the CDR3 is TGCGCCAGCAGCCAAGCCGGGGGTAGGCCGACCTACGAGCAGTACTTC. Residues: CASSQAGGRPTYEQYF.

This clonotype was detected a few times. This chain connects TRBV6-2 or TRBV6-3 to TRBJ2-1, with TRBD2 matching over 11 bases. This CDR3 has 15 amino acids. The junction had 5 bases not matched to a gene; V was cut back by 2 bases and J by 8 bases. Germline V gives CDR1 MNHEY, CDR2 SVGEGT. CDR3 bases: TGTGCCAGCAGTTACGGGCTAGCGGGGGGCTATGAGCAGTTCTTC. This translates into CASSYGLAGGYEQFF.